A single sample gave rise to the 14 T cell receptor beta chains below, sequenced in a study of Graves' ophthalmopathy and Graves' hyperthyroidism. The TCR beta CDR3 regions underwent amplification from RNA transcripts. HTBI-primed first-round RT-PCR preceded second-round multiplex PCR. Using its own MiXCR run on the multiplex PCR reads, TCRdb lists one record per CDR3 protein. The sample records about 1.2 million distinct CDR3 sequences, around a third being singletons. The sequencing input was peripheral blood or thyroid tissue (not recorded which). Every receptor here comes from an adult man with Graves' hyperthyroidism.

Concerning this clonotype itself: A much larger clone lies a single base off, so this may be a read error. The V gene is TRBV7-2, the J gene TRBJ2-5, with 9 bases aligning to TRBD1. This CDR3 contains 16 residues. CDR1 SGHTA and CDR2 FQGNSA come from the germline V gene. The DNA for the CDR3 is TGTGCCAGCGGCTTCCCAAACAGGGGGCGAGAAGAGACCCAGTACTTC. It is translated as CASGFPNRGREETQYF.

This clonotype was seen more than once but under ten times. The J gene is TRBJ2-7, the V gene TRBV25-1; 14 nucleotides agree with TRBD2. CDR3 length: 18 amino acids. The V and J ends lost 5 bases and 4 bases, in that order; junction bases with no gene match: 13. Per germline, CDR1 MGHDK and CDR2 SYGVNS. DNA for the CDR3: TGTGCCAGCAGTTTTGTATCCGGGACTAGCGGGAGAAGGTACGAGCAGTACTTC. It is translated as CASSFVSGTSGRRYEQYF.

The CDR3 sequence: CASSPRAGTRGGEHF. The CDR3 DNA reads as TGTGCCAGCAGCCCACGGGCCGGGACCCGGGGGGGCGAGCATTTT. The V gene is TRBV7-2, the J gene TRBJ1-5; maybe TRBD1 (6 bases). Trimming stripped 5 bases from V and 14 bases from J, with 25 bases between. The CDR3 runs 15 residues. Germline V gene data show CDR1 as SGHTA and CDR2 as FQGNSA.

In this sample, this clonotype turned up many times. The chain is built from TRBV25-1 and TRBJ1-6; the D is unclear. V lost 5 bases and J lost 8, with 13 bases in between. The CDR3 runs 14 residues. Germline V CDR1 and CDR2: MGHDK, SYGVNS. CDR3 protein: CASSSYISDSPLHF. As DNA, the CDR3 is TGTGCCAGCAGTTCATACATATCAGATTCACCCCTCCACTTT.

This chain uses TRBV29-1 with TRBJ1-2; D uncertain. The germline V gene has CDR1 SQVTM and CDR2 ANQGSEA. This CDR3 spans 13 amino acids. V was cut by 3 bases and J by 1 base, with 9 bases left in between. The CDR3 DNA follows: TGCAGCGTTGACGCATGGGGTAACTATGGCTACACCTTC. Protein product: CSVDAWGNYGYTF.

Many counts were recorded for this clonotype. One end of the junction varies from germline; a read error may be responsible. J is TRBJ1-5 and V is TRBV12-3 or TRBV12-4; D gene uncertain. CDR3 length: 13 amino acids. CDR3 DNA sequence: TGTGCCAGCAGCTTAGCTTCGGGTCAGCCCCAGCATTTT. Translating gives CASSLASGQPQHF.

J is TRBJ1-4 and V is TRBV5-5; 7 bases align to TRBD1. Unmatched junction bases numbered 15, after V lost 0 bases and J lost 7 bases. This CDR3 comprises 18 residues. CDR1 is SGHKS, CDR2 YYEKEE, per germline (reference sequence). The CDR3, as DNA: TGTGCCAGCAGCTTGGTTGGCAGACGAGGGGGCTTAGGTGAAAAACTGTTTTTT. It translates to CASSLVGRRGGLGEKLFF.

The chain recombines TRBV25-1 with TRBJ2-6, with no clear D. This CDR3 is 18 amino acids long. Germline loops: CDR1 MGHDK, CDR2 SYGVNS. Trimming left V 6 bases short and J 0 bases short, with 18 bases between. The CDR3 DNA follows: TGTGCCAGCAGAGGGCGCTCTGGCCACTCCTCTGGGGCCAACGTCCTGACTTTC. Translated, it gives CASRGRSGHSSGANVLTF. Supplemented by reference TRBV25-1 and TRBJ2-6, the full variable domain reads EADIYQTPRYLVIGTGKKITLECSQTMGHDKMYWYQQDPGMELHLIHYSYGVNSTEKGDLSSESTVSRIRTEHFPLTLESARPSHTSQYLCASRGRSGHSSGANVLTFGAGSRLTVL.

The chain recombines TRBV7-9 with TRBJ2-5; D might be TRBD1 (5 bases). V lost 11 bases to trimming and J lost 3 bases, with 19 bases between them. Germline CDR1 SEHNR, CDR2 FQNEAQ (reference sequence). The CDR3 extends over 14 amino acids. CDR3 region: CAASASLGEETQYF. The CDR3 bases are TGTGCCGCGTCTGCTAGTCTAGGGGAAGAGACCCAGTACTTC.

This clonotype was counted between two and nine times. V is TRBV6-6 and J is TRBJ1-2, with D hard to call. From germline, CDR1 is MNHNY and CDR2 SVGAGI (reference sequence). Trimming removed 5 bases from V and 8 bases from J, with 21 bases in between. The CDR3 length is 15 residues. The CDR3 nucleotides are TGTGCCAGCAGTGGGGTCGGGCGACCCACATCCGGCTACACCTTC. It yields the protein CASSGVGRPTSGYTF.

The sample holds many counts of this clonotype. The chain employs TRBV12-3 or TRBV12-4 and TRBJ1-2; tentatively, D is TRBD1 (6 bases). The CDR3 is 17 residues long. The V end was cut by 6 bases, the J end by 7 bases, with 27 bases between. In nucleotides, the CDR3 is TGTGCCAGCAGGGTCGGTACCGGGTCACGACAGGAGGGTGGCTACACCTTC. Residues: CASRVGTGSRQEGGYTF.

As regards this clonotype: The conserved phenylalanine or tryptophan normally closing the CDR3 is absent here, so this likely arose from a read error. This chain connects TRBV19 to TRBJ2-7, with a weak D call TRBD1 (6 bases). Trimming removed 6 bases at V and 3 bases at J, with 9 bases between. The CDR3 has 12 residues. In germline, CDR1 is LNHDA, CDR2 SQIVND (reference sequence). CDR3 amino acids: CASSLDSYEQYL. CDR3 sequence (DNA): TGTGCCAGTAGCTTGGACAGCTACGAGCAGTACCTC.

This chain connects TRBV4-1 to TRBJ1-5; D is undetermined. Germline V lookup: CDR1 MGHRA, CDR2 YSYEKL. This CDR3 region has 15 residues. V lost 0 bases to trimming and J lost 10 bases, with 16 bases between them. CDR3 region: CASSQDRNAGLPQHF. CDR3 sequence (DNA): TGCGCCAGCAGCCAAGACCGGAATGCCGGGCTACCCCAGCATTTT.

This clonotype was seen repeatedly, ten times or more. The genes are TRBV7-9 and TRBJ2-7; D gene uncertain. The CDR3 consists of 12 residues. In germline, CDR1 is SEHNR, CDR2 FQNEAQ (reference sequence). V lost 5 bases, J lost 3 bases, and 8 bases lay in between. This CDR3 reads CASSLGYYEQYF. As DNA, the CDR3 is TGTGCCAGCAGCCTAGGATACTACGAGCAGTACTTC.